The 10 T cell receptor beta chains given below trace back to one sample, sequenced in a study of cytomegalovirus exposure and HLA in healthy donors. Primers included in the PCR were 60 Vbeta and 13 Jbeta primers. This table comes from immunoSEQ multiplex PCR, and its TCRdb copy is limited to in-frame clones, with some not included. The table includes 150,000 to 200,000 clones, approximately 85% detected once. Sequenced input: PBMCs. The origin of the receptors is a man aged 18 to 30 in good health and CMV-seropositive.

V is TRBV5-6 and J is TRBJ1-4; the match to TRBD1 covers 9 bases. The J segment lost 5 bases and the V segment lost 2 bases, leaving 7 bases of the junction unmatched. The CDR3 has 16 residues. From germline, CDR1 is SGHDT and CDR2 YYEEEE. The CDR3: CASSFDRDRANEKLFF. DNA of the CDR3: TGTGCCAGCAGCTTCGATCGGGACAGGGCCAATGAAAAACTGTTTTTT.

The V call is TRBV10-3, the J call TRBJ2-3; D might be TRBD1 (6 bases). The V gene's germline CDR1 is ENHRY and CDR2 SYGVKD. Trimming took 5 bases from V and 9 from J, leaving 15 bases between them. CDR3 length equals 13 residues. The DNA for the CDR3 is TGTGCCATCAGTCCACTGGACAGTTCAACGCAGTATTTT. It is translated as CAISPLDSSTQYF.

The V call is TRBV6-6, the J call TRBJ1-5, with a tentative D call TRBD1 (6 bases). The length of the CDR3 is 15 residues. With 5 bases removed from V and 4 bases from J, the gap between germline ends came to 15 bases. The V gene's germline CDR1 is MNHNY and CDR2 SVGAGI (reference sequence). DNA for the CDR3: TGTGCCAGCAGTATAAACAGGGCAGAAAATCAGCCCCAGCATTTT. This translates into CASSINRAENQPQHF.

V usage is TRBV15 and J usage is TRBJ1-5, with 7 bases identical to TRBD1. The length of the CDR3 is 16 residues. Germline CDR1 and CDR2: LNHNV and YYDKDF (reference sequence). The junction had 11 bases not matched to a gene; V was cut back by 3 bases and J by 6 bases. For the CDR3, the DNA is TGTGCCACCAGCAGGCTTGGGGAAGGGGGCGGTCAGCCCCAGCATTTT. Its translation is CATSRLGEGGGQPQHF.

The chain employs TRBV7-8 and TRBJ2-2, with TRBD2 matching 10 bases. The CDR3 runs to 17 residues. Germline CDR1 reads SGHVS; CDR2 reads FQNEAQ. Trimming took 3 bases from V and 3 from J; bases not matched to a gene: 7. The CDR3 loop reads CASSFFSGGTHTGELFF. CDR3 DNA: TGTGCCAGCAGCTTTTTTAGCGGGGGGACTCACACCGGGGAGCTGTTTTTT.

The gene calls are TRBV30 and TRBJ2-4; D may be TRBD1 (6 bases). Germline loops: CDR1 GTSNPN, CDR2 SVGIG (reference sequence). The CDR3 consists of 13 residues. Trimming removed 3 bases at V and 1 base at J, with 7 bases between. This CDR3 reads CAWRGAAKNIQYF. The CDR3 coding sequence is TGTGCCTGGAGGGGGGCCGCCAAAAACATTCAGTACTTC.

The CDR3 reads CASSYSLGAAEAFF. CDR3 DNA sequence: TGTGCCAGCAGTTACTCTTTGGGGGCGGCTGAAGCTTTCTTT. This chain joins TRBV6-5 and TRBJ1-1, with TRBD1 as a possible D gene (6 bases). The V gene lost 0 bases and the J gene lost 6 bases, with 11 bases spanning the gap. The CDR3 has 14 amino acids. Germline V lookup: CDR1 MNHEY, CDR2 SVGAGI.

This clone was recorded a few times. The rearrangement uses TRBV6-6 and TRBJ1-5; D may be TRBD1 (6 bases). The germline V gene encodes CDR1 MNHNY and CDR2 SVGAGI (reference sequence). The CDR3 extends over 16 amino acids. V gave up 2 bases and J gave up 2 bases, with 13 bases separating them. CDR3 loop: CASSYGFGGGNQPQHF. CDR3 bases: TGTGCCAGCAGTTACGGGTTTGGGGGCGGCAATCAGCCCCAGCATTTT.

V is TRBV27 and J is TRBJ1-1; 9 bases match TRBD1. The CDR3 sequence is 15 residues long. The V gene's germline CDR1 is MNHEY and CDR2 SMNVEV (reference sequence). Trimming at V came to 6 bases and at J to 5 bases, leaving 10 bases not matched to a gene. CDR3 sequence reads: CASSPHDRGGTEAFF. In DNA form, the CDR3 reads TGTGCCAGCAGCCCGCATGACAGGGGGGGGACTGAAGCTTTCTTT.

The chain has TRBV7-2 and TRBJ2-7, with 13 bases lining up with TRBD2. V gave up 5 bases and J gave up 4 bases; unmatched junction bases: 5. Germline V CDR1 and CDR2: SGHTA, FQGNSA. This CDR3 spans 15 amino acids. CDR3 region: CASSTSGGALYEQYF. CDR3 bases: TGTGCCAGCAGCACTAGCGGGGGGGCTTTATACGAGCAGTACTTC.